This T cell receptor (beta chain) is from a study of shared clonotypes between healthy human individuals (dated by TCRdb to between 2020 and 2021). Notes on the research overall: A couple of women and three men aged 18 to 49 years were included in the cohort. For each donor, CD4 naive and CD4 memory were each run on three plates, CD8 naive on two plates, and CD8 memory on one plate. The study deeply sequenced blood TCR repertoires of about 5 healthy adults to estimate repertoire size and the extent of clonotype sharing between individuals. Different laboratories and diverse techniques were used to prepare libraries and sequence TCR repertoires, to increase sequencing depth and limit assay-specific biases. Each donor's leukapheresis produced roughly between about 0.8 and 8.9 billion PBMCs.

Results and caveats for the whole study, not just this receptor: Sampling was limited to blood, and TCR repertoires in tissue likely differ from TCR repertoires in blood. Estimated clonotype richness was generally larger for naive than for memory subsets. Compared with non-shared clonotypes, the clonotypes found in all four sorted-subset donors had higher generation probabilities. The genetic and exposure-history diversity represented was limited by the small number of donors. Roughly 5.2% of naive CD4, 3.5% of naive CD8, about 2.1% of memory CD4, and 0.35% to 0.4% of memory CD8 clonotypes were shared across a few donors. Pairwise subsampling led to the expectation that sequencing depth would affect the degree of clonotype sharing among donors. Incomplete sequencing was indicated by rarefaction of sorted-subset datasets, despite the large sequencing depth.

The junction shows trimming of 3 bases on V and 0 bases on J, plus 20 bases between the germline ends. From its cysteine to its phenylalanine, the CDR3 spans 18 amino acids. The sequence is cut down to CDR3 DNA, 54 bases in frame from base 1. CDR1 and CDR2 are drawn from the germline V gene: MDHEN, SYDVKM. TCR CDR3 regions were amplified from genomic DNA by multiplex PCR using the deep immunoSEQ assay. For each cell subset, the extracted genomic DNA was distributed evenly across all wells of several immunoSEQ 96-well plates, and each plate served as one replicate. For sorted subsets, approximately 190 ng of genomic DNA, equivalent to 30,000 or so T cell genomes, went into each replicate PCR. The purified libraries were quantified using a Qubit 3.0 fluorometer, sized with a Bioanalyzer 2100, and then quantified again using the KAPA Library Quantification kit. A separate single-read 150-cycle Illumina NextSeq 550 flow cell was used to sequence each immunoSEQ 96-well plate. Regarding the original processing steps: Because the immunoSEQ output included only junctional sequences and no quality scores, the filtering could not be the same as the filtering used for full-length reads. Sequences were annotated with PyIR, a Python wrapper for IgBLAST v1.9, and V/J genes and CDR3 were assigned using IMGT germline references. Reads with weak V/J assignments (E-value above 1e-6), missing CDR3, stop codons, out-of-frame junctions, or ambiguous translated residues were removed. A V3J clonotype was defined by an identical inferred V gene, J gene, and CDR3 amino acid sequence. The percentage overlap between two repertoires was calculated by dividing the number of shared unique clonotypes by the size of the smaller repertoire. Three approaches were used to assess repertoire richness: RTK rarefaction, the Chao1 estimator, and Recon v2.1 estimates of unobserved clonotypes. For all TCRbeta clonotypes obtained by the gDNA method from a handful of donors, generation probabilities were computed with OLGA. The table comes from immuneACCESS by way of TCRdb, which keeps in-frame sequences with V and J called. Part of the clones is missing from these tables; in studies checked, under half for an unresolved V gene and the rest for unknown reasons. D and trimming come from the DNA, and the V and J calls and clone size come from that table. A total of 800,000 to 950,000 clones appear in this sample, about 96% of them only once. Under 0.25% of the sample lies in the top ten.

Concerning this clone: This receptor's antigen is unknown. Base qualities are not provided; no much larger clone lies one nucleotide away.

CD8 naive samples were obtained by positive selection for CCR7 among CD45RO-negative cells, yielding a CD45RA+CCR7+ population from which TemRA cells were excluded. The donors were healthy, HIV-negative adults with no recently reported acute infections or vaccinations. Every donor was a Caucasian adult residing in Nashville, Tennessee, USA. Blood was collected by leukapheresis, and PBMCs were isolated by Ficoll-Histopaque density gradient centrifugation and then cryopreserved in liquid nitrogen vapor phase. Analytical flow cytometry was used to check the purity and quantity of each magnetically sorted T cell population. Each sorted fraction had its genomic DNA isolated and then quantified by UV absorbance on a Nanodrop 2000c.

The clonotype comes from a man aged 25-40 years in good health. Recombination linked TRBV28 to TRBJ2-5; the D call is possibly TRBD1 or TRBD2, each sharing 6 bases. Material for sequencing was naive CD8+ T cells sorted from blood. The sample's cell subset or site label, in plain terms: CD45RA+CCR7+. CDR3 region: CASSFERGVYGDQETQYF. At the DNA level, the sequence is TGTGCCAGCAGTTTCGAAAGGGGGGTGTACGGTGACCAAGAGACCCAGTACTTC.